This TCR beta chain was found in a study of T cells in tumors after PD-1 blockade. This clone showed up just a few times. The data were produced by immunoSEQ multiplex PCR, yet TCRdb's version contains in-frame clones alone and is incomplete. Seen here are about 33,000 clones, around 78% observed once, and the top ten hold over 30%. J lost 2 bases, V lost 6 bases, and 15 bases had no gene match. Germline V gives CDR1 MNHEY, CDR2 SMNVEV (reference sequence). This CDR3 contains 17 residues. The chain links TRBV27 to TRBJ2-7; 8 nucleotides line up with TRBD2. The origin of this receptor is a human donor with basal cell carcinoma. The sequencing here drew on PBMCs, taken before anti-PD-1 treatment. The CDR3 sequence: CASSHDSGTILPYEQYF. CDR3 nucleotides: TGTGCCAGCAGCCACGATAGCGGGACAATCCTACCCTACGAGCAGTACTTC.